This T cell receptor beta chain emerged from a study of T cell responses to AZD1222 COVID-19 vaccine. This CDR3 has 13 amino acids. V lost 7 bases, J lost 3 bases, and 10 bases lay in between. Germline V gives CDR1 SGHRS, CDR2 YFSETQ. Using immunoSEQ multiplex PCR, the repertoire was profiled, and TCRdb retains in-frame clones only, with some absent. The sample holds roughly 90,000 clones; 80% to 90% are singletons and the top ten take roughly 2.7%. This clone was seen a single time. The source material was peripheral blood, sampled 28 days after the second AZD1222 dose. The clonotype originates from an adult who received the AZD1222 COVID-19 vaccine. The chain combines TRBV5-1 with TRBJ2-2; the D is unclear. The CDR3 is CASANIDTGELFF. DNA for the CDR3: TGCGCCAGCGCGAACATAGACACCGGGGAGCTGTTTTTT.